This T cell receptor beta chain was sequenced during a study of blood T cell repertoires in COVID-19. Background on the study: Samples came from the United States, Italy and Spain, spanning acute and convalescent COVID-19. The analysed material was cDNA or gDNA that came from T cells, B-cell-depleted T cells, or PBMCs.

Germline CDR1 and CDR2: SGHRS and YFSETQ. The V gene lost 4 bases and the J gene lost 1 base, with 20 bases spanning the gap. The CDR3 spans 17 residues. In the source study's methods: From reference gene primer amplification, estimates of nucleated cell counts were derived. Produced via immunoSEQ multiplex PCR; TCRdb's table is partial and in-frame only. The DNA was the basis for D and trimming; V, J and clone size are from that table. The data hold 150,000 to 200,000 clones, with 87% observed a single time. This chain uses TRBV5-1 with TRBJ1-1; a possible D gene is TRBD1 (6 bases). The sequence was collected from a man in his 60s with active or convalescent COVID-19. The material sequenced was peripheral blood. CDR3 amino acids: CASSRTGSGHPNTEAFF. The CDR3 DNA reads as TGCGCCAGCAGCCGAACAGGGAGTGGGCATCCGAACACTGAAGCTTTCTTT.